These 2 T cell receptor beta chains came from one sample sequenced in a study of T-cell reconstitution after alpha-beta-depleted transplantation in children. Unique molecular identifiers were used to barcode this TCRbeta library. From the PCR reads, TCRdb called clonotypes with MiXCR, one entry per CDR3 protein. Of under 250,000 distinct CDR3 sequences in the sample, approximately 24% were seen once. The sequencing here drew on PBMCs, mostly from graft donor cells, taken 360 days after TCRalphabeta/CD19-depleted stem cell transplant. These receptors were taken from a female patient younger than 10 who had a stem cell transplant for congenital amegakaryocytic thrombocytopenia, so the T cells may come from the graft donor.

The gene calls are TRBV2 and TRBJ2-4; D not certain. V shed 2 bases and J shed 0 bases, with 5 bases lying between them. CDR3 length: 14 amino acids. Germline V gene data show CDR1 as SNHLY and CDR2 as FYNNEI. CDR3 sequence: CASSERLAKNIQYF. Written as DNA, the CDR3 is TGTGCCAGCAGTGAACGGTTAGCCAAAAACATTCAGTACTTC.

This clonotype was detected ten times or more. The chain links TRBV29-1 to TRBJ2-1; no firm D call. Germline V gene lookup returns CDR1 SQVTM and CDR2 ANQGSEA. Trimming cost V 4 bases and J 4 bases, with 8 bases left between them. The CDR3 extends over 12 amino acids. CDR3 in amino acids: CSVVKGYNEQFF. The CDR3 nucleotides read TGCAGCGTTGTCAAAGGATACAATGAGCAGTTCTTC.